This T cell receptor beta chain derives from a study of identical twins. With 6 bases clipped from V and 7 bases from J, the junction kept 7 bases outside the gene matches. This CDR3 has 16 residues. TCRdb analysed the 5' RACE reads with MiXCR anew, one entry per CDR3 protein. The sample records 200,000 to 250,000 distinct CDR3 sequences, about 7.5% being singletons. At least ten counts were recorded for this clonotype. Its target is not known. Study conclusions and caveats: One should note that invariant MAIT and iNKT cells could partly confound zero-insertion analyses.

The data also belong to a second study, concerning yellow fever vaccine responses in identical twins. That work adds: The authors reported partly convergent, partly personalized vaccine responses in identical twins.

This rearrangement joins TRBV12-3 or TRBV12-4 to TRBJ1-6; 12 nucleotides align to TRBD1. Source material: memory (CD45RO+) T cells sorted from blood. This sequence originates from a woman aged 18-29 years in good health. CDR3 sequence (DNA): TGTGCCAGCAGACAACCCGGGACAGGGGGCAATTCACCCCTCCACTTT. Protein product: CASRQPGTGGNSPLHF.